This T cell receptor (beta chain) originates from a study of CD8 T cells in ankylosing spondylitis (dated 2017 in TCRdb). Background for the entire study: T cell receptor beta repertoires were profiled in healthy donors and ankylosing spondylitis patients so that disease-linked TCR variants could be found. In total, the full study cohort was made up of 95 to 110 healthy donors and about two dozen ankylosing spondylitis patients. Peripheral blood was sampled, and synovial fluid was additionally collected from ankylosing spondylitis patients. The full study reports these points: A TCR beta motif made up of several highly homologous amino acid variants appeared to be characteristic of blood from ankylosing spondylitis patients. Significant enrichment of the disease-linked clones was reported in matched synovial fluid samples from ankylosing spondylitis patients. The disease-linked clones showed a CD8+ phenotype and occurred at relatively low frequencies in peripheral blood. Some TCR beta motif variants had previously been reported in synovial fluid and blood of reactive arthritis patients, which suggested common disease-initiation mechanisms.

The data were produced on an Illumina HiSeq 2500. Quantitative 5'-RACE with molecular barcodes was the method used to prepare the TCR beta libraries. The paper's data handling went like this. A new computational method based on a probabilistic model of VDJ rearrangement was used to identify disease-linked TCR variants. TCRdb itself trimmed the public reads at Q25 with fastp, ran MiXCR and retained productive beta chains. Every entry covers one CDR3 protein and lists the most common genes and DNA from its rows. The V and J calls were not made by the authors but by TCRdb's processing. The sample data list 150,000 or so distinct CDR3 sequences, and around a tenth of these were observed just once. The ten largest clones take up just under 30% of the sample. This clonotype was seen only a few times. Its specific antigen is unknown. Per-base quality was not reported, and no clone a single base away is much larger than it.

Per the germline V gene (reference sequence), SGHAT is the CDR1 and FQDESV is the CDR2. Trimming removed 4 bases from V and 2 bases from J; the gene matches leave 17 bases unexplained. CDR3 length: 18 amino acids, cysteine to phenylalanine. Solely the CDR3 DNA is kept, with 54 bases framed from the first base. Rearrangement joined TRBV11-1 to TRBJ2-7; 7 junctional bases match TRBD1. The sequenced material came from blood, either unsorted or a sorted T cell fraction (not recorded which). The receptor was isolated from a male donor with ankylosing spondylitis or in good health (not recorded which). The CDR3 loop reads CASSSLGSGTDFPYEQYF. The nucleotides read TGTGCCAGCAGCTCCTTAGGATCGGGGACAGACTTCCCCTACGAGCAGTACTTC.